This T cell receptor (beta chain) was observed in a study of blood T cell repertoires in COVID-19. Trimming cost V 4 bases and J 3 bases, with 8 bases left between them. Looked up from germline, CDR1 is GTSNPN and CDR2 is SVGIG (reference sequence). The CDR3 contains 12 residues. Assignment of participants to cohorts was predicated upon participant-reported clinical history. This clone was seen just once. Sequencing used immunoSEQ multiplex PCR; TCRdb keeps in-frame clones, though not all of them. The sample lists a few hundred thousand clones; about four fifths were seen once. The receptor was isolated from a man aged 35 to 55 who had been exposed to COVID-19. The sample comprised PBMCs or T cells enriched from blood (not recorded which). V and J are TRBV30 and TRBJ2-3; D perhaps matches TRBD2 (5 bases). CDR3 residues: CAWKLGTDTQYF. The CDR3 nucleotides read TGTGCCTGGAAACTAGGAACAGATACGCAGTATTTT.